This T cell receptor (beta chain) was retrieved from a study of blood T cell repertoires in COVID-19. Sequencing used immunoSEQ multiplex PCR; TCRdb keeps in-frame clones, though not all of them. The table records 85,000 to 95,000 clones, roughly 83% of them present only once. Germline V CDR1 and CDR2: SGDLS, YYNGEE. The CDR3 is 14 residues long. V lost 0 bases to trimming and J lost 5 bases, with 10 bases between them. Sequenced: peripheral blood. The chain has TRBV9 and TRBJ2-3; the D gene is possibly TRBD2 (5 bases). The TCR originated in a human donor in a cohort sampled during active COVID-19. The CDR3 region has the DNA TGTGCCAGCAGCGTAGGGGGAGTGGGAGATACGCAGTATTTT. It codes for CASSVGGVGDTQYF. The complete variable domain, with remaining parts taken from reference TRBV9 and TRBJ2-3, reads DSGVTQTPKHLITATGQRVTLRCSPRSGDLSVYWYQQSLDQGLQFLIQYYNGEERAKGNILERFSAQQFPDLHSELNLSSLELGDSALYFCASSVGGVGDTQYFGPGTRLTVL.